This T cell receptor (beta chain) was sequenced in a study of T cell responses to AZD1222 COVID-19 vaccine. The CDR3 is 15 residues long. Germline values: CDR1 MNHEY, CDR2 SVGEGT. V trimming: 0 bases; J trimming: 10 bases; junction bases outside the gene matches: 9. The table came from immunoSEQ multiplex PCR; TCRdb's copy has only in-frame clones and leaves some out. The sample has about 160,000 clones, roughly 90% seen once; the top ten hold more than 5.5%. V and J are TRBV6-2 or TRBV6-3 and TRBJ1-5; 7 positions agree with TRBD1. The clonotype originates from an adult in good health. Sequenced here: peripheral blood, sampled on day 0 of AZD1222 vaccination. The CDR3 nucleotides read TGTGCCAGCAGTTACTCAGGGGGCTATAGCGAACCCCAGCATTTT. It encodes CASSYSGGYSEPQHF.